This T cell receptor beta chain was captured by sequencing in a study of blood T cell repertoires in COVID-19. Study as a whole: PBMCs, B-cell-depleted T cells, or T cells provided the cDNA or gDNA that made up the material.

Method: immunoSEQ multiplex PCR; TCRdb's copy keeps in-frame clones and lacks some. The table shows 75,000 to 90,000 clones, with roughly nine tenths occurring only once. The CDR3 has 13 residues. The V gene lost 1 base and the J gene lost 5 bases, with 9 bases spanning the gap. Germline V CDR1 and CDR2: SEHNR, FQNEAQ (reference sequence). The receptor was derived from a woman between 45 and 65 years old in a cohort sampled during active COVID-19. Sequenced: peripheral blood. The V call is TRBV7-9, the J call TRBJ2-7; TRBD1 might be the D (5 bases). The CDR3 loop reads CASSLGGRDEQYF. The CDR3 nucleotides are TGTGCCAGCAGCTTAGGCGGCAGGGACGAGCAGTACTTC.